The subject of this entry is one T cell receptor (beta chain). Its specificity is unknown. The ends were cut back, 0 bases at V and 7 bases at J, with 13 bases in the middle. In germline, CDR1 is SGHDT, CDR2 YYEEEE. This CDR3 region has 14 residues. This sample was included in a study of shared clonotypes between healthy human individuals. Broader study findings: Sequencing depth was expected to affect clonotype sharing among donors. Generally, estimated richness proved larger in naive subsets than it did in memory subsets.

CD45RO-negative, CCR7-selected cells formed the naive CD8 fraction, which excluded terminally differentiated effector memory CD45RA+ cells. There were only Caucasian adults among the donors, and all lived in Nashville, Tennessee. Running of the assay took place at deep level. Produced via immunoSEQ multiplex PCR; TCRdb's table is partial and in-frame only. The profile shows over 2 million clones, approximately 95% of them singletons. This TCR was sampled from a man aged 18 to 35 in good health. Sequenced: naive CD8+ T cells sorted from blood. The chain combines TRBV5-6 with TRBJ1-1; D is uncertain. In DNA, the CDR3 is TGTGCCAGCAGCTTGGAGAACCTACAAAGTGAAGCTTTCTTT. Translation: CASSLENLQSEAFF.